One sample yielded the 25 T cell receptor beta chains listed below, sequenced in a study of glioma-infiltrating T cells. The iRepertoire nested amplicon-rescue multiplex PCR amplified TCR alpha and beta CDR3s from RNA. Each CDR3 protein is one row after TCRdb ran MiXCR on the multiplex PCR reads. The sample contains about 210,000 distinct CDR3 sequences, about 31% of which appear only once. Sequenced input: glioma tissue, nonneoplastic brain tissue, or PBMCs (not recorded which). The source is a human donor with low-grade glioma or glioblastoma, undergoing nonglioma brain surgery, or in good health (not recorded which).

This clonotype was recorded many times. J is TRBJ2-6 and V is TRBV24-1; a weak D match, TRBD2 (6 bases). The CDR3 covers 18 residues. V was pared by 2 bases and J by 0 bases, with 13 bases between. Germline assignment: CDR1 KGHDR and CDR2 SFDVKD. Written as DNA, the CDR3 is TGTGCCACCAGTGATTCCCGGGAGAGACCCTCTGGGGCCAACGTCCTGACTTTC. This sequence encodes CATSDSRERPSGANVLTF.

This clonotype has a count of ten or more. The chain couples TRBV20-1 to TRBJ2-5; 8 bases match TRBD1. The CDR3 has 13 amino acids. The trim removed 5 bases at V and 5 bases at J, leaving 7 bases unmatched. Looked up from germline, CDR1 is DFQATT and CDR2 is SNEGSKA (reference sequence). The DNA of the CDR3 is TGCAGTGCTTACGACAGGGGAAGGGAGACCCAGTACTTC. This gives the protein CSAYDRGRETQYF.

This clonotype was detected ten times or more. The CDR3 protein is CASSVGTGVEPQHF. CDR3 nucleotides: TGTGCCAGCAGTGTTGGGACAGGGGTGGAGCCCCAGCATTTT. The V and J genes are TRBV2 and TRBJ1-5; 10 bases align to TRBD1. Germline values: CDR1 SNHLY, CDR2 FYNNEI. The CDR3 runs 14 residues. The V segment lost 4 bases and the J segment 8 bases; nucleotides outside the gene matches: 5.

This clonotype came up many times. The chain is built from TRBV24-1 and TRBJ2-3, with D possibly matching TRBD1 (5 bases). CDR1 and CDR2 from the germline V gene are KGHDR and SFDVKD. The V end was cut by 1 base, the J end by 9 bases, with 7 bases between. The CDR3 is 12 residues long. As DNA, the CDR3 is TGTGCCACCAGTGATTTAGCAGGGACGCAGTATTTT. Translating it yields CATSDLAGTQYF.

The CDR3: CSATSGQDYGYTF. The CDR3 nucleotides read TGCAGTGCCACCTCGGGACAGGATTATGGCTACACCTTC. This chain connects TRBV20-1 to TRBJ1-2; 8 bases map to TRBD1. Germline V CDR1 and CDR2: DFQATT, SNEGSKA (reference sequence). V lost 6 bases to trimming and J lost 5 bases; unmatched junction nucleotides: 8. The CDR3 totals 13 residues.

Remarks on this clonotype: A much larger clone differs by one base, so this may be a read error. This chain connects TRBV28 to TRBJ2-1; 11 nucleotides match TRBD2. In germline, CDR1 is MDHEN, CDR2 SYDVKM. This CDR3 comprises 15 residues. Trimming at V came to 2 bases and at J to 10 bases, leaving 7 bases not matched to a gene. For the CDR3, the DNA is TGTGCCAGCAGTTTAGGGACTAGCGGCTCCTACGAGCAGTTCTTC. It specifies CASSLGTSGSYEQFF. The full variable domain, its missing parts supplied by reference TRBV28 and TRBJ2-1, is DVKVTQSSRYLVKRTGEKVFLECVQDMDHENMFWYRQDPGLGLRLIYFSYDVKMKEKGDIPEGYSVSREKKERFSLILESASTNQTSMYLCASSLGTSGSYEQFFGPGTRLTVL.

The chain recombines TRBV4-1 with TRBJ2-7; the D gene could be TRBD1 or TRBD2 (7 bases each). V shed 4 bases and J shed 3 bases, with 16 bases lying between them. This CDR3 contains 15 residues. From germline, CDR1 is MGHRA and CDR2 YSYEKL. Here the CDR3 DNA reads TGCGCCAGCAGCCCAACGGGGGGACAGAGCTACGAGCAGTACTTC. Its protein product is CASSPTGGQSYEQYF.

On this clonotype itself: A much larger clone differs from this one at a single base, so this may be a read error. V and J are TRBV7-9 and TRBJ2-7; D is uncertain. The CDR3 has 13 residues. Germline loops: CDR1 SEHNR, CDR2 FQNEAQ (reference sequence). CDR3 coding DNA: TGTGCCAGCAGCTTAGCTTTCGCCTACGGGCAGTACTTC. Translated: CASSLAFAYGQYF. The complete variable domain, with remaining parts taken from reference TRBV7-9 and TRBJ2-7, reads DTGVSQNPRHKITKRGQNVTFRCDPISEHNRLYWYRQTLGQGPEFLTYFQNEAQLEKSRLLSDRFSAERPKGSFSTLEIQRTEQGDSAMYLCASSLAFAYGQYFGPGTRLTVT.

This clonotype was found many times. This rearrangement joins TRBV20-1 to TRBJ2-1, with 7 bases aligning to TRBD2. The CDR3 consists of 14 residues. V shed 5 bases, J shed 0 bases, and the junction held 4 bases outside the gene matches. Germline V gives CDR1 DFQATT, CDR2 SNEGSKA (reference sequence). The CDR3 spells CSASSGSSYNEQFF. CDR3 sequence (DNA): TGCAGTGCTTCTAGCGGAAGCTCCTACAATGAGCAGTTCTTC.

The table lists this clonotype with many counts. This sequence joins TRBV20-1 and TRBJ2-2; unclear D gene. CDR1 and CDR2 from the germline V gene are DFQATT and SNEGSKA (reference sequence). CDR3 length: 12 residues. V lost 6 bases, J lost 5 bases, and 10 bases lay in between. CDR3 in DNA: TGCAGTGCCCCGCTTTGGACCGGGGAGCTGTTTTTT. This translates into CSAPLWTGELFF.

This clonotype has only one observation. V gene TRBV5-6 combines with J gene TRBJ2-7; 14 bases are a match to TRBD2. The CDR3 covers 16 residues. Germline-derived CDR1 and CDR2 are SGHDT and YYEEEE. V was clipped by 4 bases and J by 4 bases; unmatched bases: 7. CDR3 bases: TGTGCCAGCAGCGTGGGACTAGCGGGAGTCGTTTACGAGCAGTACTTC. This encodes CASSVGLAGVVYEQYF. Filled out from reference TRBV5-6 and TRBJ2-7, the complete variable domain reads DAGVTQSPTHLIKTRGQQVTLRCSPKSGHDTVSWYQQALGQGPQFIFQYYEEEERQRGNFPDRFSGHQFPNYSSELNVNALLLGDSALYLCASSVGLAGVVYEQYFGPGTRLTVT.

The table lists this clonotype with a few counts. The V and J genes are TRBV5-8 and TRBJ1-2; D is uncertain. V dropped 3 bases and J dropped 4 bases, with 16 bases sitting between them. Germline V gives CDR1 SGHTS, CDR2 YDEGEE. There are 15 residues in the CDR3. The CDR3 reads CASSSEGYSVYGYTF. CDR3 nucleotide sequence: TGTGCCAGCAGCTCAGAGGGCTACTCGGTCTATGGCTACACCTTC.

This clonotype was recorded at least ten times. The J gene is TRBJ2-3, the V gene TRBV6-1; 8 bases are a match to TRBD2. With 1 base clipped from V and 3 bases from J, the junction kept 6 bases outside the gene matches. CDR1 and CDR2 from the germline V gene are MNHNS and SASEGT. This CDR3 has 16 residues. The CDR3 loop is CASSEVAGGGTDTQYF. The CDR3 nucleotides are TGTGCCAGCAGTGAAGTGGCGGGAGGCGGGACAGATACGCAGTATTTT.

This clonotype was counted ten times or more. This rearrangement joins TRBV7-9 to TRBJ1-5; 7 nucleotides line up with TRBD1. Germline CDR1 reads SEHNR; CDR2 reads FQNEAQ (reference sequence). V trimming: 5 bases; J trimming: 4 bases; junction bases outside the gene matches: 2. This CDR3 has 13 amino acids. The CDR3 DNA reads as TGTGCCAGCAGCCAGACAGGGAATCAGCCCCAGCATTTT. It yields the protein CASSQTGNQPQHF.

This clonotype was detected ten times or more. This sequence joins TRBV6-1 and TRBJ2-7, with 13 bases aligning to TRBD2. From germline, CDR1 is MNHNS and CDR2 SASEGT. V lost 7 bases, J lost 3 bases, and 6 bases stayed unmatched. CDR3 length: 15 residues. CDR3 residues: CASKKGTSGNYEQYF. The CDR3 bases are TGTGCCAGCAAGAAAGGGACTAGCGGGAACTACGAGCAGTACTTC.

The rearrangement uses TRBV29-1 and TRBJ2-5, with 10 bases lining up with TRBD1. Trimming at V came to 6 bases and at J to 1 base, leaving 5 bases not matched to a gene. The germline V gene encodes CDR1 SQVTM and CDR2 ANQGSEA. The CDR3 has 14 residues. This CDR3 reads CSVRDRGAQETQYF. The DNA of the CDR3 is TGCAGCGTCCGGGACAGGGGTGCCCAAGAGACCCAGTACTTC.

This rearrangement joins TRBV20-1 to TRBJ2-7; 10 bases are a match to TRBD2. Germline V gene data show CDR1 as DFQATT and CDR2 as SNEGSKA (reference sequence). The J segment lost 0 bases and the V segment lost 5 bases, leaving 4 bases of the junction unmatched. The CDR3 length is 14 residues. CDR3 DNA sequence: TGCAGTGCTGGCGCTAGCGGGAGCTCCTACGAGCAGTACTTC. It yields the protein CSAGASGSSYEQYF.

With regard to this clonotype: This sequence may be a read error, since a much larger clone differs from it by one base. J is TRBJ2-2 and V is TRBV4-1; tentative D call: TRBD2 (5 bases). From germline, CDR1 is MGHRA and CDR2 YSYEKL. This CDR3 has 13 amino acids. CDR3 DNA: TGCGCCAGCAGCTCTAGTCTACCCGGGGATCTGTTTTTT. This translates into CASSSSLPGDLFF.

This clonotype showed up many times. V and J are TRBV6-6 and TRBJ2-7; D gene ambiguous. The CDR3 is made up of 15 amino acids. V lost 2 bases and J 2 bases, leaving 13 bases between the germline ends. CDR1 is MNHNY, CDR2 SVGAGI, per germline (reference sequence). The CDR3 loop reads CASSYQVSGPYEQYF. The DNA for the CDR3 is TGTGCCAGCAGTTACCAGGTCTCCGGGCCCTACGAGCAGTACTTC.

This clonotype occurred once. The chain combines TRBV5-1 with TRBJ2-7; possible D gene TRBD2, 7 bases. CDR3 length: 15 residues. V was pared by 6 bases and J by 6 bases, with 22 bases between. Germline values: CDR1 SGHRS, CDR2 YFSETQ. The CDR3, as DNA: TGCGCCAGCAACCCCGGCGGGGCGGGGGCCGGCGAGCAGTACTTC. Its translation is CASNPGGAGAGEQYF.

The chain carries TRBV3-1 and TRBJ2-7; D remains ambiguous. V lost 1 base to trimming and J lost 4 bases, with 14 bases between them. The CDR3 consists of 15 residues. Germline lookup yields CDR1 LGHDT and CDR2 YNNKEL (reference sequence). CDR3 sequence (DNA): TGTGCCAGCAGCCAAGTTCTGGACGAAGCTTACGAGCAGTACTTC. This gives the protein CASSQVLDEAYEQYF.

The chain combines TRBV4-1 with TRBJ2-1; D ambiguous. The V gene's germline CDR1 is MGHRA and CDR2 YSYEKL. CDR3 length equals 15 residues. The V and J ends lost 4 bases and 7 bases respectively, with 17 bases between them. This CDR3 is CASSPLRLEANEQFF. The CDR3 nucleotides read TGCGCCAGCAGCCCCCTTAGGCTAGAGGCGAATGAGCAGTTCTTC.

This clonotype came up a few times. DNA for the CDR3: TGCGCCAGCAGCCAAGGAGCGGGAGGGCCGGGTGAGCAGTTCTTC. It yields the protein CASSQGAGGPGEQFF. The chain uses TRBV4-1 and TRBJ2-1, with 10 bases matching TRBD2. The germline CDR1 and CDR2 sequences are MGHRA and YSYEKL. The CDR3 extends over 15 amino acids. V dropped 1 base and J dropped 9; count of bases not matched to a gene: 6.

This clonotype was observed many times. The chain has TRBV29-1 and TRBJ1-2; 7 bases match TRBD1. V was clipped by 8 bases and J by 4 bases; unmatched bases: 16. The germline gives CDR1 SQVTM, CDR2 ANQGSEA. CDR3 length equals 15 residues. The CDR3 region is CSSGVRDRSRYGYTF. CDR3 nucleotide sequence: TGCAGCAGTGGGGTTAGGGACAGAAGTCGCTATGGCTACACCTTC.

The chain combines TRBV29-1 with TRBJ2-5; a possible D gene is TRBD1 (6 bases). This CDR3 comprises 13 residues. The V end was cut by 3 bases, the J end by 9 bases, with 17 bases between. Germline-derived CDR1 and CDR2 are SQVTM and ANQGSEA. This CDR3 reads CSVDGTSPEAQYF. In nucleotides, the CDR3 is TGCAGCGTTGACGGGACATCGCCCGAGGCCCAGTACTTC.